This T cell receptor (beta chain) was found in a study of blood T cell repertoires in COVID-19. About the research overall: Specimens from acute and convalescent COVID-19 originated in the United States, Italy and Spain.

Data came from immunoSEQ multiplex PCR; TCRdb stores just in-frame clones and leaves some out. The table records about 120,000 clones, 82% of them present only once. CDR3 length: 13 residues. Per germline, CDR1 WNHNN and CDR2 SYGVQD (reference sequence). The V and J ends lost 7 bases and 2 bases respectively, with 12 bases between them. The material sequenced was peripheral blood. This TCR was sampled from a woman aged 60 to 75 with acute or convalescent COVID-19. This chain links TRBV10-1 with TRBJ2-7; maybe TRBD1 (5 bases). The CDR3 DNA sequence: TGCGCCAGCACAGGAGACAGCGCCTACGAGCAGTACTTC. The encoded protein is CASTGDSAYEQYF.